The sample holds many counts of the clone carrying this T cell receptor (beta chain). Its antigen is currently unknown. The CDR3 loop spans 14 amino acids. V dropped 4 bases and J dropped 6 bases, with 16 bases sitting between them. The germline gives CDR1 MDHEN, CDR2 SYDVKM. The data belong to a study of T cells in Graves' hyperthyroidism and ophthalmopathy. Study results and caveats: Appearing also in blood were most of the thyroid clonotypes expanded above 0.001.

It was uncontrolled infection, other autoimmune disease, pregnancy or lactation that excluded patients. RNA transcripts gave rise to amplified TCR beta CDR3 regions. The primer set for the first-round RT-PCR of the TCR CDR3 was HTBI. TCRdb re-analysed the multiplex PCR reads in MiXCR, keeping a single row per CDR3 protein. Here the sample spans 400,000 or so distinct CDR3 sequences, more than 13% being singletons. This TCR was sampled from a middle-aged man with Graves' ophthalmopathy. The chain couples TRBV28 to TRBJ2-7; possible D gene TRBD1, 5 bases. The sample was blood. The CDR3 region is CASSSIGATGEQYF. The DNA for the CDR3 is TGTGCCAGCAGTTCTATAGGGGCCACGGGCGAGCAGTACTTC.